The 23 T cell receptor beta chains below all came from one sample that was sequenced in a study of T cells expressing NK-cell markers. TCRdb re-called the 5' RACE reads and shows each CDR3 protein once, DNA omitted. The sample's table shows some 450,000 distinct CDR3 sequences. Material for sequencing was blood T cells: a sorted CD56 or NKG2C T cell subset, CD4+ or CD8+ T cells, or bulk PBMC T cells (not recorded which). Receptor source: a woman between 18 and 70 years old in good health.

The CDR3 here is CASSLNQLGGYNEQFF. V usage is TRBV12-3 or TRBV12-4 and J usage is TRBJ2-1. The CDR3 has 16 amino acids.

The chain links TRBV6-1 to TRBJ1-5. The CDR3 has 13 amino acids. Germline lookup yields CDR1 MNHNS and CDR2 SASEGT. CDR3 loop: CASGVNSNQPQHF.

The chain's CDR3 is CASRTTTLANYGYTF. The chain is built from TRBV6-2 or TRBV6-3 and TRBJ1-2. This CDR3 is 15 amino acids long. The germline gives CDR1 MNHEY, CDR2 SVGEGT.

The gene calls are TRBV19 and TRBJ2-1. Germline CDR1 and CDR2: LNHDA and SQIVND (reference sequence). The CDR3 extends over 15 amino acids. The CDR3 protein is CASSVLADSYNEQFF.

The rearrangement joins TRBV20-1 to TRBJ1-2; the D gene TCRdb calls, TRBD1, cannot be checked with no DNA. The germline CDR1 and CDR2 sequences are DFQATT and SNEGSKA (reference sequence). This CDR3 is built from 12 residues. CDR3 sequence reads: CSAGGKNYGYTF.

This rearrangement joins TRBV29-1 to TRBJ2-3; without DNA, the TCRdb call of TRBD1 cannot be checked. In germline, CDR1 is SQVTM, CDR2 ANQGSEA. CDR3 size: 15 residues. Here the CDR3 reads CSVEGQFVETDTQYF.

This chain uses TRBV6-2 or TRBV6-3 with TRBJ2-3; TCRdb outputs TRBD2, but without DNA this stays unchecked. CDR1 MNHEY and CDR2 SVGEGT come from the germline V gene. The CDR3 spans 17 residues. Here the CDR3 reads CASNQAGGSVGTDTQYF.

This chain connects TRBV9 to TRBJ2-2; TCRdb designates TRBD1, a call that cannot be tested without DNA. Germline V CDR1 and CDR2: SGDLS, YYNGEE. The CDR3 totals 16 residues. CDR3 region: CASSVEAGGITGELFF.

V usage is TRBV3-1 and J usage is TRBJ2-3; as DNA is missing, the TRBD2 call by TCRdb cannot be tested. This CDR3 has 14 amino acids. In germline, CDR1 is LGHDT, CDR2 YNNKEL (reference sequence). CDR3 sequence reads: CASHGTSDTDTQYF.

The CDR3 here is CSAREGLGVLEQYF. The gene calls are TRBV20-1 and TRBJ2-7; the TRBD2 assignment by TCRdb is unverifiable without DNA. Per the germline V gene, CDR1 is DFQATT and CDR2 is SNEGSKA (reference sequence). CDR3 length: 14 residues.

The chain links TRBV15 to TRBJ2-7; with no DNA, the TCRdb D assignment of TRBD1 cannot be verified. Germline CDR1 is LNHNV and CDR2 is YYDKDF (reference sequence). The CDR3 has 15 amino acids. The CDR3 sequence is CATSRDRGTGGEQYF.

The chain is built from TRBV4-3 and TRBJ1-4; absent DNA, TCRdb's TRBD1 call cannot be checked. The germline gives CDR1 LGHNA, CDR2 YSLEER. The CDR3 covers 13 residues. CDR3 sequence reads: CASSHGTREKLFF.

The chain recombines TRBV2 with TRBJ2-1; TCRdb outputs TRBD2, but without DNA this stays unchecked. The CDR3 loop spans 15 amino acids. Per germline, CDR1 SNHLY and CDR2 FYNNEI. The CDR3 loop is CASTRLAGGYNEQFF.

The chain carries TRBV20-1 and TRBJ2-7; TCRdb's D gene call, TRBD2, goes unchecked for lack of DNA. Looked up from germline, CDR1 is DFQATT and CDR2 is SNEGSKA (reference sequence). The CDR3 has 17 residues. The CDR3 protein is CSARDLQLAGGAYEQYF.

The CDR3 region is CSARGSGDRSYEQYF. The gene calls are TRBV20-1 and TRBJ2-7; TCRdb indicates TRBD2, and absent DNA this call remains unverified. Per the germline V gene, CDR1 is DFQATT and CDR2 is SNEGSKA (reference sequence). The CDR3 covers 15 residues.

The CDR3 region is CASSMRTGYAGELFF. This chain uses TRBV7-8 with TRBJ2-2; TCRdb selects TRBD1, and the lack of DNA leaves this call unchecked. The CDR3 is made up of 15 amino acids. Looked up from germline, CDR1 is SGHVS and CDR2 is FQNEAQ.

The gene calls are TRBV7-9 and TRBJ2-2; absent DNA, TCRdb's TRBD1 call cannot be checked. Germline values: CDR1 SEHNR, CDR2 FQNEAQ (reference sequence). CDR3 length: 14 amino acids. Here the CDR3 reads CASSPPRVTGELFF. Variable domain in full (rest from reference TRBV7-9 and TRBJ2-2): DTGVSQNPRHKITKRGQNVTFRCDPISEHNRLYWYRQTLGQGPEFLTYFQNEAQLEKSRLLSDRFSAERPKGSFSTLEIQRTEQGDSAMYLCASSPPRVTGELFFGEGSRLTVL.

CDR3 region: CASSYQTTGGASYEQYF. This chain links TRBV7-9 with TRBJ2-7; TCRdb gives TRBD1 as the D gene, but with no DNA this cannot be confirmed. Germline loops: CDR1 SEHNR, CDR2 FQNEAQ (reference sequence). The CDR3 contains 17 residues.

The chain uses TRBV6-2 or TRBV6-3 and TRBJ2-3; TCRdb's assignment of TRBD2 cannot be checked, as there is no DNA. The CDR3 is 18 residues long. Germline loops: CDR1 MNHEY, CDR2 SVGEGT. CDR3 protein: CASSCSVLAGESTDTQYF.

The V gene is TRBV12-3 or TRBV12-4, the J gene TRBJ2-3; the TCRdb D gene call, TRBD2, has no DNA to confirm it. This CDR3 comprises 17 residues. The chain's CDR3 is CASSPTASGGWADTQYF.

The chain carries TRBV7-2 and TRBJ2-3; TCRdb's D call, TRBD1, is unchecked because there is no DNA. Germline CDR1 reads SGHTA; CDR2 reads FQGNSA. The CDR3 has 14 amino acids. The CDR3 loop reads CASSLGSRPDTQYF.

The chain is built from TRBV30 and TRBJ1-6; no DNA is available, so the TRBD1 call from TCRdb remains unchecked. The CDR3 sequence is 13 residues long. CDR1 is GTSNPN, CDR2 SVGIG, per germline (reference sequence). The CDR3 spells CAWDARERSPLHF.

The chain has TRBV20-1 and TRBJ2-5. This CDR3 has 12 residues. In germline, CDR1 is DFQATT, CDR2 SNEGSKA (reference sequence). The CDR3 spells CSADKSQETQYF.